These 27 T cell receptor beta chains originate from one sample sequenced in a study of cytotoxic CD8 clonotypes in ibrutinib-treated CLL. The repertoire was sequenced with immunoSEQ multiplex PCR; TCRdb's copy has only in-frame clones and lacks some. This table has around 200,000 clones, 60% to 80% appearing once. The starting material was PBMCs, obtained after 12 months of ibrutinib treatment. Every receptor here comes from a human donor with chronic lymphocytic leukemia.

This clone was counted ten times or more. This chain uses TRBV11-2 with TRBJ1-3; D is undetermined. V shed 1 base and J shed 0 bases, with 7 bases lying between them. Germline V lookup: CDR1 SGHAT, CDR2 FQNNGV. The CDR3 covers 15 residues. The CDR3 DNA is TGTGCCAGCAGCTTAGCGAGACACTCTGGAAACACCATATATTTT. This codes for CASSLARHSGNTIYF.

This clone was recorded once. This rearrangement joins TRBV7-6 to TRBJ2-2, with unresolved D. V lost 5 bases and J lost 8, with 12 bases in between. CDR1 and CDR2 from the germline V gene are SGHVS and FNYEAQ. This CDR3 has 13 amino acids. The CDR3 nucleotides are TGTGCCAGCAGCCAAGGGCGATCTGGGGAGCTGTTTTTT. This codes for CASSQGRSGELFF.

CDR3 loop: CASSFSGRDQPQHF. As DNA, the CDR3 is TGTGCCAGCAGCTTTTCGGGCAGAGATCAGCCCCAGCATTTT. The gene calls are TRBV7-8 and TRBJ1-5; D ambiguous. The CDR3 contains 14 residues. The germline V and J ends were trimmed by 3 bases and 5 bases, with 11 bases remaining between them. Germline CDR1 is SGHVS and CDR2 is FQNEAQ.

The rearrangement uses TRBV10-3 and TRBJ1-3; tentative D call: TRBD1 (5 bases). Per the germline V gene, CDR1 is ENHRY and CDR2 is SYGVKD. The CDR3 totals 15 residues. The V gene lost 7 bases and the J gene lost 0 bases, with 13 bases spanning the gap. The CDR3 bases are TGTGCCATCACTCAGGGCGGGAGCTCTGGAAACACCATATATTTT. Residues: CAITQGGSSGNTIYF.

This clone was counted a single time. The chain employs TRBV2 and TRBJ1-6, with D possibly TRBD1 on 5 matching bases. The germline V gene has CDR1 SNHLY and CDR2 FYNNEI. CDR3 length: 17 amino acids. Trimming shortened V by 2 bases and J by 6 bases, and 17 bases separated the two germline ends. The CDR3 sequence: CASSEFQGVTLNSPLHF. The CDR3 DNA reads TGTGCCAGCAGTGAATTTCAGGGAGTTACGCTTAATTCACCCCTCCACTTT.

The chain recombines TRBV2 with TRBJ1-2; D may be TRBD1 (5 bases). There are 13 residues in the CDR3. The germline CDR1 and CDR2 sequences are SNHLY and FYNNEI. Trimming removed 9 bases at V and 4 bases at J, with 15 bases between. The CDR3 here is CASHRSDLYGYTF. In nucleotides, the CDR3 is TGTGCCAGTCACAGGTCGGATCTCTATGGCTACACCTTC.

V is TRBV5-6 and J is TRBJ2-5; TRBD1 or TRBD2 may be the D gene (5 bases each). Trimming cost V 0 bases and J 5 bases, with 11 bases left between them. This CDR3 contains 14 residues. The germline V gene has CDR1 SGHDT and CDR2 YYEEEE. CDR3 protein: CASSLGGVQETQYF. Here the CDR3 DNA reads TGTGCCAGCAGCTTGGGAGGGGTGCAGGAGACCCAGTACTTC.

CDR3 DNA: TGCGCCAGCAGCCAAGCGCCGGGGCGACGAGACTATGGCTACACCTTC. As protein: CASSQAPGRRDYGYTF. This chain connects TRBV4-1 to TRBJ1-2; D is perhaps TRBD1 (5 bases). Trimming stripped 1 base from V and 3 bases from J, with 15 bases between. The CDR3 has 16 residues. Germline assignment: CDR1 MGHRA and CDR2 YSYEKL.

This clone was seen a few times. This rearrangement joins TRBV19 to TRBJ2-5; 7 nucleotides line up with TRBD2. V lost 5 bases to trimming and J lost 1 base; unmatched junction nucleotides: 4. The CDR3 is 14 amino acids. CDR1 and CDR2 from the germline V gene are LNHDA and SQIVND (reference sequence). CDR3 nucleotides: TGTGCCAGTAGTCCGATAGCGGGCCAAGAGACCCAGTACTTC. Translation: CASSPIAGQETQYF.

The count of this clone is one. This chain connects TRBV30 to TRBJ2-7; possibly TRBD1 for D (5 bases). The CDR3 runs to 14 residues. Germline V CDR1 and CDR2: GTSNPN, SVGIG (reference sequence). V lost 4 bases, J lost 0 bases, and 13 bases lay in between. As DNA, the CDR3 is TGTGCCTGGAAAAGGGGATACCCCTCCTACGAGCAGTACTTC. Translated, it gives CAWKRGYPSYEQYF.

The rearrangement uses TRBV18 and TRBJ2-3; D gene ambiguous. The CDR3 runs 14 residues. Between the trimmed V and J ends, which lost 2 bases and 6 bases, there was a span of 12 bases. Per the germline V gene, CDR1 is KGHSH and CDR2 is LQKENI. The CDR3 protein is CASSPVDPRDTQYF. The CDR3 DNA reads TGTGCCAGCTCACCAGTGGACCCCCGGGATACGCAGTATTTT. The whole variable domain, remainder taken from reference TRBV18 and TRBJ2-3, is NAGVMQNPRHLVRRRGQEARLRCSPMKGHSHVYWYRQLPEEGLKFMVYLQKENIIDESGMPKERFSAEFPKEGPSILRIQQVVRGDSAAYFCASSPVDPRDTQYFGPGTRLTVL.

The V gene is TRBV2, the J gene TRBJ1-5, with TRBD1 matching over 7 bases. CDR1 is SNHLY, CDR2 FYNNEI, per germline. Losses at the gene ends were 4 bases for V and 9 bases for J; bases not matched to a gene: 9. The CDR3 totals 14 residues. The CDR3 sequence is CASSVGQRGGPQHF. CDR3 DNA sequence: TGTGCCAGCAGTGTGGGACAGCGGGGGGGGCCCCAGCATTTT.

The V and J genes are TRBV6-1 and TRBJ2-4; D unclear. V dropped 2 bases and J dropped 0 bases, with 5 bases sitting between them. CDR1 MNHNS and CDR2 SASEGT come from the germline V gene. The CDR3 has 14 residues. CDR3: CASSENLAKNIQYF. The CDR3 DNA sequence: TGTGCCAGCAGTGAAAACCTAGCCAAAAACATTCAGTACTTC.

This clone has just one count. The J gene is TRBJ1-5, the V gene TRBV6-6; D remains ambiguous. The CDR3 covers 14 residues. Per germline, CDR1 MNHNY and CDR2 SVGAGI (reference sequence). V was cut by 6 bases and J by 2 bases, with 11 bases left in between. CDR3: CASRPSGGNQPQHF. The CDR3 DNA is TGTGCCAGCAGACCCTCGGGTGGCAATCAGCCCCAGCATTTT.

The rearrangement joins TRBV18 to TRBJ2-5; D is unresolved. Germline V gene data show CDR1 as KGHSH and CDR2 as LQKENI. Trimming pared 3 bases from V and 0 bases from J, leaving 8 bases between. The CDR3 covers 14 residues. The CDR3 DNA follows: TGTGCCAGCTCACCGTCGGTAGACCAAGAGACCCAGTACTTC. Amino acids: CASSPSVDQETQYF.

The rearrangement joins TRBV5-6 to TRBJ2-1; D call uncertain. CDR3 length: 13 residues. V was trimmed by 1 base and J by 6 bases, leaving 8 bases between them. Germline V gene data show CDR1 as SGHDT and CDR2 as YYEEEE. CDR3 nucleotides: TGTGCCAGCAGCTTGAGGGATATCAATGAGCAGTTCTTC. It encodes CASSLRDINEQFF.

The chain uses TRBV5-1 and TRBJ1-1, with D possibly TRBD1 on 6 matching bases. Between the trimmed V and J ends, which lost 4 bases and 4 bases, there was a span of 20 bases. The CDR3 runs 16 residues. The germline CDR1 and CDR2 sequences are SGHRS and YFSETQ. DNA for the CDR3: TGCGCCAGCAGCACAAGACAGGCGCCGTCACTCACTGAAGCTTTCTTT. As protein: CASSTRQAPSLTEAFF.

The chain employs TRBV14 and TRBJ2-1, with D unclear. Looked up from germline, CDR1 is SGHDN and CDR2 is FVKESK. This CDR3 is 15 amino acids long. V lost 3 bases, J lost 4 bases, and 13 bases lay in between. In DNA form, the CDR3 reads TGTGCCAGCAGCCATTCAACGCCTACTTACAATGAGCAGTTCTTC. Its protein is CASSHSTPTYNEQFF.

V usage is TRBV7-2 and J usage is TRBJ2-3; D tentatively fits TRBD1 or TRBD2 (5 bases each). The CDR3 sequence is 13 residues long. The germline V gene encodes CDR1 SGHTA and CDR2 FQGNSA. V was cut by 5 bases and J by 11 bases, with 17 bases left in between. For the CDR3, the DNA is TGTGCCAGCAGCCCCCGAGGGGAGTGGGGGCAGTATTTT. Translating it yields CASSPRGEWGQYF.

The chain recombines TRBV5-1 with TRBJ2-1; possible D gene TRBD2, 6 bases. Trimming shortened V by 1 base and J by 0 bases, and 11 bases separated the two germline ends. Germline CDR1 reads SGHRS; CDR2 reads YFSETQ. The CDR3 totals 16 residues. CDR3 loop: CASSLTVAVSYNEQFF. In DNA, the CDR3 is TGCGCCAGCAGCTTGACGGTAGCGGTCTCCTACAATGAGCAGTTCTTC.

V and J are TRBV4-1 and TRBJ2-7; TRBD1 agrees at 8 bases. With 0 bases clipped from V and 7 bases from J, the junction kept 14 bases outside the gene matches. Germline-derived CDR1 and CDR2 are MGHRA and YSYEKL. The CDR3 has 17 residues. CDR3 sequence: CASSQEFRGQVGLEQYF. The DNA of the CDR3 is TGCGCCAGCAGCCAAGAATTCAGGGGACAGGTGGGCTTGGAGCAGTACTTC.

The CDR3 is CASSQRAGSNEQFF. DNA for the CDR3: TGTGCCAGCAGCCAGAGGGCAGGGTCCAATGAGCAGTTCTTC. The genes are TRBV14 and TRBJ2-1; D may match TRBD1 or TRBD2 (5 bases each). Trimming pared 3 bases from V and 6 bases from J, leaving 12 bases between. This CDR3 spans 14 amino acids. Per germline, CDR1 SGHDN and CDR2 FVKESK.

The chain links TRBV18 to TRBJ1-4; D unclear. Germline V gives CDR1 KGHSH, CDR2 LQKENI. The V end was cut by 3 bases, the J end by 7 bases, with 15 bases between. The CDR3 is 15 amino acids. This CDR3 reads CASSPDRTRSEKLFF. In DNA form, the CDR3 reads TGTGCCAGCTCACCTGACCGGACCAGGAGTGAAAAACTGTTTTTT.

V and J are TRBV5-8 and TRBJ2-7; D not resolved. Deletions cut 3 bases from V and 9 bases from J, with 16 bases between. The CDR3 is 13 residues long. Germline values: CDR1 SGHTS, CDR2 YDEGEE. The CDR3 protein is CASSSGEMYRQYF. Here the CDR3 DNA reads TGTGCCAGCAGCTCGGGCGAGATGTACAGGCAGTACTTC.

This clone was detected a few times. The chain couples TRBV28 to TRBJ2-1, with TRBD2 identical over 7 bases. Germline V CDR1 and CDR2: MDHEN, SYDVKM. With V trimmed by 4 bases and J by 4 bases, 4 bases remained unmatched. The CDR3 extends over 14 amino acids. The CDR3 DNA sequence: TGTGCCAGCAGTTCCCCGGGAGGTTACAATGAGCAGTTCTTC. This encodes CASSSPGGYNEQFF.

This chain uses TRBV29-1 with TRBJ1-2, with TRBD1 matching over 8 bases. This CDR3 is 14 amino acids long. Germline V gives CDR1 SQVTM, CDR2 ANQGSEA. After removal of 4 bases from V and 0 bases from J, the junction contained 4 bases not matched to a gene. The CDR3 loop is CSVGDRYTNYGYTF. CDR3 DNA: TGCAGCGTTGGGGACAGGTATACTAACTATGGCTACACCTTC.

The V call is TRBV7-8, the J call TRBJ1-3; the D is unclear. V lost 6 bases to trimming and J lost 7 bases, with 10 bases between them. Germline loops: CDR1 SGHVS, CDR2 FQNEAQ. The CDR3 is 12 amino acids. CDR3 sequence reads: CASRGRVNTIYF. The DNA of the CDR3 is TGTGCCAGCAGAGGGCGGGTCAACACCATATATTTT.